A single sample gave rise to the 6 T cell receptor beta chains below, sequenced in a study of blood T cells in healthy people across ages. A second 7 to 11 cycle PCR used barcoded and J-beta primers. Each CDR3 protein gets one entry after TCRdb re-called the 5' RACE reads with MiXCR. The data contain 650,000 to 1,000,000 distinct CDR3 sequences, roughly 40% of them singletons. The sample was blood. The receptors come from a man between 18 and 35 years old in good health.

This clonotype was observed a few times. This chain uses TRBV10-3 with TRBJ1-1, with D unclear. V was pared by 10 bases and J by 7 bases, with 16 bases between. This CDR3 has 12 residues. Looked up from germline, CDR1 is ENHRY and CDR2 is SYGVKD. The CDR3 loop reads CATAREVVEAFF. DNA of the CDR3: TGTGCCACCGCCCGGGAAGTGGTTGAAGCTTTCTTT.

As concerns this clonotype: A much bigger clone sits one base away, suggesting this may be a read error. The rearrangement uses TRBV11-2 and TRBJ2-3; 11 bases align to TRBD2. The junction had 6 bases not matched to a gene; V was cut back by 5 bases and J by 8 bases. The CDR3 contains 14 residues. CDR1 is SGHAT, CDR2 FQNNGV, per germline. CDR3 DNA sequence: TGTGCCAGCAGCGCCGGGACTAGCGGAGGTACGCAGTATTTT. Translating gives CASSAGTSGGTQYF.

This chain joins TRBV24-1 and TRBJ1-1, with 8 bases fitting TRBD1. Germline CDR1 KGHDR, CDR2 SFDVKD. V gave up 7 bases and J gave up 1 base; unmatched junction bases: 10. The CDR3 runs 16 residues. The CDR3 DNA reads TGTGCCACCAGGGAAGGACAGGGAACACCGAACACTGAAGCTTTCTTT. It yields the protein CATREGQGTPNTEAFF.

The chain combines TRBV4-1 with TRBJ2-1; 9 bases map to TRBD2. CDR1 and CDR2 (germline): MGHRA, YSYEKL. The CDR3 is 17 residues long. Losses at the gene ends were 1 base for V and 5 bases for J; bases not matched to a gene: 9. CDR3 amino acids: CASSQAGRASGDNEQFF. CDR3 sequence (DNA): TGCGCCAGCAGCCAAGCGGGTAGGGCTAGCGGGGACAATGAGCAGTTCTTC.

The chain has TRBV7-2 and TRBJ2-1, with 15 bases aligning to TRBD2. Germline V lookup: CDR1 SGHTA, CDR2 FQGNSA. The CDR3 sequence is 14 residues long. J lost 14 bases, V lost 11 bases, and 13 bases had no gene match. In nucleotides, the CDR3 is TGTGCCGTAGGACTAGCGGGAGGGCCGAGGGATGAGTTCTTC. This sequence encodes CAVGLAGGPRDEFF.

This clonotype was recorded only once. V gene TRBV6-2 or TRBV6-3 combines with J gene TRBJ1-1, with a weak D call TRBD1 (5 bases). From germline, CDR1 is MNHEY and CDR2 SVGEGT. The CDR3 is 14 amino acids. Trimming stripped 5 bases from V and 4 bases from J, with 14 bases between. The CDR3 DNA is TGTGCCAGCAGTCCTCCCAGGGAGCCCACTGAAGCTTTCTTT. Its protein is CASSPPREPTEAFF.